One and the same sample provided the 13 T cell receptor beta chains below, sequenced in a study of shared clonotypes between healthy human individuals. The data were produced by immunoSEQ multiplex PCR, yet TCRdb's version contains in-frame clones alone and is incomplete. The sample lists some 490,000 clones; 70% to 85% were seen once. The sequenced sample was PBMCs. Receptors were obtained from a woman between 40 and 55 years old in good health. Some clones in this sample may be carry-over from other donors' samples.

The chain carries TRBV5-1 and TRBJ1-1; D is possibly TRBD1 (5 bases). The V and J ends lost 4 bases and 2 bases respectively, with 12 bases between them. In germline, CDR1 is SGHRS, CDR2 YFSETQ. The CDR3 is made up of 14 amino acids. The chain's CDR3 is CASSPRTHNTEAFF. In DNA, the CDR3 is TGCGCCAGCAGCCCAAGGACACACAACACTGAAGCTTTCTTT.

The chain has TRBV6-1 and TRBJ2-1, with 7 bases aligning to TRBD1. This CDR3 is built from 14 residues. Germline CDR1 is MNHNS and CDR2 is SASEGT. Trimming cost V 0 bases and J 7 bases; bases outside gene matches: 3. The CDR3 coding sequence is TGTGCCAGCAGTGAAGCGGGGACAGCTAATGAGCAGTTCTTC. Translation: CASSEAGTANEQFF.

The chain links TRBV19 to TRBJ1-2, with 9 positions matching TRBD1. The CDR3 is made up of 16 amino acids. J gave up 2 bases and V 6 bases, and 10 bases lay outside the gene matches. Germline-derived CDR1 and CDR2 are LNHDA and SQIVND (reference sequence). CDR3 sequence (DNA): TGTGCCAGTAGGGGAAGACAGGGGGAAGTAAACTATGGCTACACCTTC. It encodes CASRGRQGEVNYGYTF. The full variable domain, with the rest looked up from reference TRBV19 and TRBJ1-2, is DGGITQSPKYLFRKEGQNVTLSCEQNLNHDAMYWYRQDPGQGLRLIYYSQIVNDFQKGDIAEGYSVSREKKESFPLTVTSAQKNPTAFYLCASRGRQGEVNYGYTFGSGTRLTVV.

As concerns this clone: Other DNA variants within this sample encode the same CDR3. The V call is TRBV5-1, the J call TRBJ2-7; D remains ambiguous. Germline V lookup: CDR1 SGHRS, CDR2 YFSETQ. The V gene lost 0 bases and the J gene lost 4 bases, with 5 bases spanning the gap. The CDR3 runs 12 residues. The CDR3 here is CASSLDGYEQYF. The CDR3 region has the DNA TGCGCCAGCAGCTTGGACGGTTACGAGCAGTACTTC.

The chain joins TRBV27 to TRBJ1-2, with D perhaps matching TRBD1 (6 bases). Trimming removed 5 bases at V and 6 bases at J, with 19 bases between. Germline V gene data show CDR1 as MNHEY and CDR2 as SMNVEV (reference sequence). This CDR3 has 15 residues. The CDR3 region has the DNA TGTGCCAGCAGTCCGGGACATCGAGGGTTTGATGGCTACACCTTC. It translates to CASSPGHRGFDGYTF.

The chain has TRBV11-2 and TRBJ2-7; D is undetermined. V was shortened by 4 bases and J by 5 bases, with 12 bases between the two germline ends. Germline V gene data show CDR1 as SGHAT and CDR2 as FQNNGV. CDR3 size: 13 residues. The CDR3 loop is CASSSSFFDEQYF. CDR3 DNA: TGTGCCAGCAGCTCCTCTTTCTTCGACGAGCAGTACTTC.

This chain links TRBV15 with TRBJ2-1; 8 bases are shared with TRBD1. Unmatched junction bases numbered 8, after V lost 3 bases and J lost 7 bases. The CDR3 has 15 amino acids. The germline V gene has CDR1 LNHNV and CDR2 YYDKDF (reference sequence). CDR3 loop: CATSSNRGDGNEQFF. CDR3 nucleotide sequence: TGTGCCACCAGCAGCAACAGGGGGGATGGGAATGAGCAGTTCTTC.

In its sample, this clone was seen a few times. The rearrangement links TRBV2 to TRBJ2-7; possibly TRBD2 for D (5 bases). From germline, CDR1 is SNHLY and CDR2 FYNNEI. V lost 3 bases and J lost 0, with 12 bases in between. The CDR3 loop spans 15 amino acids. The chain's CDR3 is CASSERRRSSYEQYF. The CDR3 region has the DNA TGTGCCAGCAGTGAGAGGCGGAGGTCCTCCTACGAGCAGTACTTC.

The genes are TRBV6-1 and TRBJ1-1, with D perhaps matching TRBD1 (5 bases). Germline V gene data show CDR1 as MNHNS and CDR2 as SASEGT. V was cut by 7 bases and J by 7 bases, with 13 bases left in between. The CDR3 sequence is 12 residues long. CDR3 residues: CASIGGHSEAFF. In DNA form, the CDR3 reads TGTGCCAGCATAGGAGGACACAGTGAAGCTTTCTTT.

V gene TRBV7-8 combines with J gene TRBJ1-2, with 10 bases aligning to TRBD1. From germline, CDR1 is SGHVS and CDR2 FQNEAQ. The CDR3 contains 17 residues. V trimming: 5 bases; J trimming: 3 bases; junction bases outside the gene matches: 12. The CDR3 bases are TGTGCCAGCAGCCGCGGGACAGGGGCTCTACGGGACTATGGCTACACCTTC. It codes for CASSRGTGALRDYGYTF.

The V and J genes are TRBV27 and TRBJ2-7; D gene ambiguous. Trimming shortened V by 0 bases and J by 2 bases, and 14 bases separated the two germline ends. CDR1 is MNHEY and CDR2 is SMNVEV in the germline V gene (reference sequence). The CDR3 runs 16 residues. The DNA for the CDR3 is TGTGCCAGCAGTTTATCTTTGAGTAGCCCAACCTACGAGCAGTACTTC. Its translation: CASSLSLSSPTYEQYF.

The chain has TRBV10-3 and TRBJ2-5, with unresolved D. Germline V CDR1 and CDR2: ENHRY, SYGVKD. The CDR3 contains 12 residues. Trimming removed 6 bases at V and 4 bases at J, with 9 bases between. CDR3 in amino acids: CAIRGIGETQYF. The CDR3 nucleotides read TGTGCCATCAGGGGGATTGGAGAGACCCAGTACTTC.

The V call is TRBV18, the J call TRBJ1-2; D gene ambiguous. Trimming cost V 2 bases and J 8 bases, with 12 bases left between them. CDR3 length: 13 residues. The germline gives CDR1 KGHSH, CDR2 LQKENI. The CDR3 here is CASSPGEILGYTF. The CDR3 DNA reads as TGTGCCAGCTCACCAGGAGAGATTCTCGGCTACACCTTC.